These 17 T cell receptor beta chains share one sample of origin, sequenced in a study of blood T cell repertoires in COVID-19. Data came from immunoSEQ multiplex PCR; TCRdb stores just in-frame clones and leaves some out. Among about 240,000 clones listed, 87% were seen once. The sequencing input was peripheral blood. Receptor source: a man between 60 and 75 years old who had recovered from COVID-19.

The chain is built from TRBV5-6 and TRBJ1-2; 8 nucleotides agree with TRBD1. The CDR3 consists of 14 residues. V was pared by 0 bases and J by 6 bases, with 4 bases of the junction left unmatched. Germline V gene lookup returns CDR1 SGHDT and CDR2 YYEEEE. Here the CDR3 reads CASSLEGRGHGYTF. For the CDR3, the DNA is TGTGCCAGCAGCTTGGAGGGCAGGGGGCATGGCTACACCTTC.

The chain links TRBV11-2 to TRBJ1-1, with D possibly TRBD1 on 6 matching bases. CDR1 SGHAT and CDR2 FQNNGV come from the germline V gene. V dropped 4 bases and J dropped 6 bases, with 9 bases sitting between them. This CDR3 region has 12 residues. CDR3 DNA sequence: TGTGCCAGCAGCTCAGGGGCTCCTGAAGCTTTCTTT. Translation gives CASSSGAPEAFF.

V is TRBV18 and J is TRBJ2-2; a weak D match, TRBD2 (6 bases). This CDR3 is 17 amino acids long. V was trimmed by 3 bases and J by 7 bases, leaving 21 bases between them. Germline CDR1 is KGHSH and CDR2 is LQKENI. In DNA, the CDR3 is TGTGCCAGCTCACCTTCGCGGGGTCCATCGAGGGTCGGGGAGCTGTTTTTT. It translates to CASSPSRGPSRVGELFF.

V usage is TRBV27 and J usage is TRBJ1-6; D perhaps matches TRBD1 (5 bases). Trimming stripped 5 bases from V and 9 bases from J, with 17 bases between. CDR3 length: 15 residues. Germline CDR1 and CDR2: MNHEY and SMNVEV (reference sequence). CDR3 sequence (DNA): TGTGCCAGCAGTCGATCACTGGGGGGTATTTCACCCCTCCACTTT. This sequence encodes CASSRSLGGISPLHF.

The chain joins TRBV19 to TRBJ2-5; D call uncertain. V lost 2 bases and J lost 2, with 3 bases in between. Germline V CDR1 and CDR2: LNHDA, SQIVND (reference sequence). CDR3 length: 12 residues. The CDR3 spells CASSIRQETQYF. The CDR3 bases are TGTGCCAGTAGTATACGGCAAGAGACCCAGTACTTC.

This sequence joins TRBV9 and TRBJ2-3; TRBD2 aligns across 10 bases. The CDR3 is 16 amino acids. Trimming at V came to 0 bases and at J to 6 bases, leaving 7 bases not matched to a gene. Germline V gene sequence: CDR1 SGDLS, CDR2 YYNGEE. CDR3 bases: TGTGCCAGCAGCGTAGGGCTAGCGGGGGAAGGGGATACGCAGTATTTT. It specifies CASSVGLAGEGDTQYF.

V and J are TRBV3-1 (or the pseudogene TRBV3-2) and TRBJ1-2; D might be TRBD1 (5 bases). V was shortened by 0 bases and J by 5 bases, with 16 bases between the two germline ends. Per germline, CDR1 LGHDT and CDR2 YNNKEL (reference sequence). This CDR3 region has 16 residues. DNA of the CDR3: TGTGCCAGCAGCCAAGATTGGGGCCCCGGGAGGTATGGCTACACCTTC. Translated, it gives CASSQDWGPGRYGYTF.

The CDR3 coding sequence is TGTGCCAGCACCACGAGGCCAGCGGGGGGATACGAGCAGTACTTC. Protein product: CASTTRPAGGYEQYF. This chain uses TRBV5-8 with TRBJ2-7; the match to TRBD2 covers 9 bases. This CDR3 is built from 15 residues. V lost 6 bases, J lost 4 bases, and 11 bases stayed unmatched. Germline CDR1 is SGHTS and CDR2 is YDEGEE.

The J gene is TRBJ2-7, the V gene TRBV5-1, with 7 bases identical to TRBD2. Germline lookup yields CDR1 SGHRS and CDR2 YFSETQ. Trimming at V came to 0 bases and at J to 0 bases, leaving 3 bases not matched to a gene. The CDR3 is 15 amino acids. CDR3: CASSLASGSSYEQYF. The CDR3 region has the DNA TGCGCCAGCAGCTTGGCTAGCGGCAGCTCCTACGAGCAGTACTTC. The whole variable domain, remainder taken from reference TRBV5-1 and TRBJ2-7, is KAGVTQTPRYLIKTRGQQVTLSCSPISGHRSVSWYQQTPGQGLQFLFEYFSETQRNKGNFPGRFSGRQFSNSRSEMNVSTLELGDSALYLCASSLASGSSYEQYFGPGTRLTVT.

Concerning this clone itself: Other DNA sequences in this specimen translate into the identical CDR3. This chain joins TRBV18 and TRBJ2-5; 7 nucleotides match TRBD1. Germline-derived CDR1 and CDR2 are KGHSH and LQKENI. This CDR3 contains 13 residues. Trimming at V came to 3 bases and at J to 5 bases, leaving 3 bases not matched to a gene. In DNA form, the CDR3 reads TGTGCCAGCTCACCGGGACAGCAGGAGACCCAGTACTTC. Its protein is CASSPGQQETQYF.

This clone has only a few counts. The rearrangement links TRBV7-9 to TRBJ2-7, with TRBD1 matching over 8 bases. Unmatched junction bases numbered 9, after V lost 5 bases and J lost 6 bases. Germline V gene lookup returns CDR1 SEHNR and CDR2 FQNEAQ (reference sequence). This CDR3 region has 14 residues. CDR3 residues: CASSPGQGFAEQYF. DNA of the CDR3: TGTGCCAGCAGCCCAGGACAGGGCTTCGCCGAGCAGTACTTC.

V gene TRBV6-6 combines with J gene TRBJ2-2, with 9 positions matching TRBD1. Germline assignment: CDR1 MNHNY and CDR2 SVGAGI (reference sequence). The length of the CDR3 is 15 residues. Unmatched junction bases numbered 4, after V lost 5 bases and J lost 3 bases. The CDR3 nucleotides are TGTGCCAGCAGTACCGGGACAGGGCACACCGGGGAGCTGTTTTTT. Protein sequence: CASSTGTGHTGELFF.

CDR3 in amino acids: CASSSERVSYNEQFF. The CDR3 DNA follows: TGTGCCAGCAGCTCCGAGCGGGTCTCCTACAATGAGCAGTTCTTC. V and J are TRBV7-7 and TRBJ2-1, with a possible D match to TRBD2 (6 bases). This CDR3 region has 15 residues. Trimming stripped 4 bases from V and 0 bases from J, with 10 bases between. Germline CDR1 reads SSHAT; CDR2 reads FNYEAQ (reference sequence).

This rearrangement joins TRBV19 to TRBJ2-5; D might be TRBD1 (6 bases). Trimming stripped 3 bases from V and 2 bases from J, with 16 bases between. The length of the CDR3 is 16 residues. The germline V gene has CDR1 LNHDA and CDR2 SQIVND (reference sequence). The CDR3 spells CASSIRGGRGQETQYF. In nucleotides, the CDR3 is TGTGCCAGTAGTATTAGGGGTGGTAGGGGGCAAGAGACCCAGTACTTC. Based on the CDR3 plus reference TRBV19 and TRBJ2-5, the full variable domain is DGGITQSPKYLFRKEGQNVTLSCEQNLNHDAMYWYRQDPGQGLRLIYYSQIVNDFQKGDIAEGYSVSREKKESFPLTVTSAQKNPTAFYLCASSIRGGRGQETQYFGPGTRLLVL.

The chain joins TRBV6-5 to TRBJ2-7; no clear D gene. The V end was cut by 2 bases, the J end by 0 bases, with 5 bases between. This CDR3 has 13 residues. CDR1 is MNHEY, CDR2 SVGAGI, per germline. In DNA, the CDR3 is TGTGCCAGCAGTTACGCGAGCTCCTACGAGCAGTACTTC. This codes for CASSYASSYEQYF.

The gene calls are TRBV11-3 and TRBJ1-6; TRBD1 aligns across 7 bases. Trimming took 5 bases from V and 13 from J; bases not matched to a gene: 23. Germline CDR1 SGHNT, CDR2 YENEEA. This CDR3 region has 18 residues. The DNA for the CDR3 is TGTGCCAGCAGCAATCCAATCCGACAGGGAAAAGTCGGAGTCCCCCTCCACTTT. The encoded protein is CASSNPIRQGKVGVPLHF.

This clone was picked up many times. Other DNA sequences in this specimen translate into the identical CDR3. The chain recombines TRBV11-2 with TRBJ1-2; 8 bases fit TRBD1. The CDR3 extends over 14 amino acids. Unmatched junction bases numbered 6, after V lost 3 bases and J lost 6 bases. Per germline, CDR1 SGHAT and CDR2 FQNNGV. The CDR3 DNA reads TGTGCCAGCAGCTTCACAGGACAGGGCGATGGCTACACCTTC. Its translation: CASSFTGQGDGYTF.